The 8 T cell receptor beta chains listed next were all sequenced from one sample in a study of OX40 agonist ivuxolimab in advanced cancers. The data were produced by immunoSEQ multiplex PCR, yet TCRdb's version contains in-frame clones alone and is incomplete. The repertoire holds under 90,000 clones, with roughly 93% as singletons. The source material was CD4+ or CD8+ T cells sorted from blood, sampled in a trial of the OX40 agonist ivuxolimab. Source of these receptors: an adult with an advanced solid tumor such as melanoma, head and neck, liver or kidney cancer.

The V gene is TRBV9, the J gene TRBJ2-1; TRBD2 matches at 8 bases. J lost 4 bases, V lost 4 bases, and 7 bases had no gene match. CDR1 and CDR2 from the germline V gene are SGDLS and YYNGEE. The CDR3 is 15 residues long. The CDR3: CASSNTSGTYNEQFF. CDR3 nucleotides: TGTGCCAGCAGCAATACTAGCGGAACGTACAATGAGCAGTTCTTC.

This chain links TRBV7-6 with TRBJ2-5; 14 bases agree with TRBD2. This CDR3 is 18 amino acids long. J was trimmed by 4 bases and V by 5 bases; bases with no gene match: 12. The germline CDR1 and CDR2 sequences are SGHVS and FNYEAQ. The CDR3 sequence: CASSTGTSGGAHPETQYF. DNA of the CDR3: TGTGCCAGCAGCACCGGGACTAGCGGGGGAGCCCACCCAGAGACCCAGTACTTC. The variable domain in full, with the rest retrieved from reference TRBV7-6 and TRBJ2-5, is GAGVSQSPRYKVTKRGQDVALRCDPISGHVSLYWYRQALGQGPEFLTYFNYEAQQDKSGLPNDRFSAERPEGSISTLTIQRTEQRDSAMYRCASSTGTSGGAHPETQYFGPGTRLLVL.

On this clone: Distinct nucleotide sequences in the sample also encode this CDR3. The chain employs TRBV18 and TRBJ2-5; D call uncertain. Germline V CDR1 and CDR2: KGHSH, LQKENI. This CDR3 is built from 11 residues. Trimming removed 1 base at V and 3 bases at J, with 0 bases between. CDR3 coding DNA: TGTGCCAGCTCACCACAAGAGACCCAGTACTTC. This translates into CASSPQETQYF. Based on the CDR3 plus reference TRBV18 and TRBJ2-5, the full variable domain is NAGVMQNPRHLVRRRGQEARLRCSPMKGHSHVYWYRQLPEEGLKFMVYLQKENIIDESGMPKERFSAEFPKEGPSILRIQQVVRGDSAAYFCASSPQETQYFGPGTRLLVL.

V is TRBV28 and J is TRBJ1-1, with D unclear. The germline V and J ends were trimmed by 3 bases and 4 bases, with 6 bases remaining between them. CDR1 and CDR2 from the germline V gene are MDHEN and SYDVKM. The CDR3 totals 12 residues. The CDR3, as DNA: TGTGCCAGCAGTTTTTCCGCCACTGAAGCTTTCTTT. Protein product: CASSFSATEAFF.

On this clone: At one end, the junction sequence differs from germline, possibly due to a read error. This sequence joins TRBV29-1 and TRBJ2-1; 8 nucleotides agree with TRBD2. The CDR3 sequence is 16 residues long. CDR1 is SQVTM and CDR2 is ANQGSEA in the germline V gene. In DNA, the CDR3 is TGCAGCGTCGAAGGCTTTAGCGGGGCCCTTTACAATGAGCAGTTCTTC. Its translation: CSVEGFSGALYNEQFF.

V gene TRBV5-1 combines with J gene TRBJ2-3; D is ambiguous. In germline, CDR1 is SGHRS, CDR2 YFSETQ. CDR3 size: 13 residues. V was pared by 5 bases and J by 7 bases, with 14 bases between. The CDR3 loop reads CASSPGPLNTQYF. The DNA for the CDR3 is TGCGCCAGCAGTCCCGGGCCGTTAAATACGCAGTATTTT.

V usage is TRBV15 and J usage is TRBJ1-5; D gene uncertain. CDR1 LNHNV and CDR2 YYDKDF come from the germline V gene (reference sequence). The CDR3 totals 13 residues. Trimming took 1 base from V and 4 from J, leaving 5 bases between them. The CDR3 is CATSRGDNQPQHF. Here the CDR3 DNA reads TGTGCCACCAGCAGAGGGGATAATCAGCCCCAGCATTTT.

This clone was seen just once. The sample has other DNA sequences that encode this CDR3 too. The chain is built from TRBV4-1 and TRBJ1-2, with D perhaps matching TRBD1 (5 bases). The CDR3 contains 15 residues. The V and J ends lost 1 base and 5 bases respectively, with 14 bases between them. Germline CDR1 reads MGHRA; CDR2 reads YSYEKL. The CDR3 protein is CASSQGQGVSYGYTF. Written as DNA, the CDR3 is TGCGCCAGCAGCCAAGGACAAGGGGTGTCGTATGGCTACACCTTC.